These 2 T cell receptor beta chains originate from one sample sequenced in a study of cytomegalovirus exposure and HLA in healthy donors. Clones were read by immunoSEQ multiplex PCR, and TCRdb kept only the in-frame ones, dropping some. The table records roughly 280,000 clones, 80% to 90% of them present only once. Source material: PBMCs. These receptors were collected from a woman between 18 and 29 years old in good health and CMV-seronegative.

The chain employs TRBV5-1 and TRBJ2-1, with D possibly TRBD1 on 5 matching bases. This CDR3 contains 14 residues. Trimming pared 0 bases from V and 7 bases from J, leaving 11 bases between. Per the germline V gene, CDR1 is SGHRS and CDR2 is YFSETQ. Here the CDR3 reads CASSLVPGKNEQFF. DNA for the CDR3: TGCGCCAGCAGCTTGGTTCCAGGGAAGAATGAGCAGTTCTTC.

This clone was counted once. The V call is TRBV11-1, the J call TRBJ2-7; the match to TRBD1 covers 7 bases. The CDR3 has 14 amino acids. Trimming at V came to 1 base and at J to 1 base, leaving 1 base not matched to a gene. CDR1 SGHAT and CDR2 FQDESV come from the germline V gene (reference sequence). CDR3: CASSLGTGSYEQYF. In DNA, the CDR3 is TGTGCCAGCAGCTTAGGGACAGGATCCTACGAGCAGTACTTC.